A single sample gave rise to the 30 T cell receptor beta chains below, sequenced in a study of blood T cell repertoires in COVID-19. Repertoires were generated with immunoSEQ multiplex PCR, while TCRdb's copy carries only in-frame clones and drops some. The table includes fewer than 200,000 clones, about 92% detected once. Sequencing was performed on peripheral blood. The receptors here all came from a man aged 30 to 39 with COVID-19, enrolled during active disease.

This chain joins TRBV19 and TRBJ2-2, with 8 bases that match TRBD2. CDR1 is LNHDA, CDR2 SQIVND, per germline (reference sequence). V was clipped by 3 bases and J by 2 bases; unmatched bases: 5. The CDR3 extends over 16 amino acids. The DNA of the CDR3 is TGTGCCAGTAGTATTGGGCGGGGGGTTAACACCGGGGAGCTGTTTTTT. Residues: CASSIGRGVNTGELFF.

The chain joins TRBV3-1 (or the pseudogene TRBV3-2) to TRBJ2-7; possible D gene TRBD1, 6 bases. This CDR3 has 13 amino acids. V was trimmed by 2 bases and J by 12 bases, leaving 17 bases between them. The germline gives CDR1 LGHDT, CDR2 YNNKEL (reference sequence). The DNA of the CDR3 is TGTGCCAGCAGCCAAAGCCCCTCACAGGGTCTGTACTTC. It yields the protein CASSQSPSQGLYF.

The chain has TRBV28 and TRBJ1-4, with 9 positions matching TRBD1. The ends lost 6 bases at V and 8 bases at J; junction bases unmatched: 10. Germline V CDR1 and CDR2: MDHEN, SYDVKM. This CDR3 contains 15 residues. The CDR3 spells CASSHGGTGKEKLFF. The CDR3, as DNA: TGTGCCAGCAGCCACGGGGGGACAGGGAAGGAAAAACTGTTTTTT.

CDR3 coding DNA: TGTGCCAGCAGTTTTTCAGGGGGCTATGGCTACACCTTC. This codes for CASSFSGGYGYTF. V is TRBV12-3 or TRBV12-4 and J is TRBJ1-2, with 7 bases aligning to TRBD1. V lost 3 bases to trimming and J lost 4 bases; unmatched junction nucleotides: 2. The CDR3 runs 13 residues.

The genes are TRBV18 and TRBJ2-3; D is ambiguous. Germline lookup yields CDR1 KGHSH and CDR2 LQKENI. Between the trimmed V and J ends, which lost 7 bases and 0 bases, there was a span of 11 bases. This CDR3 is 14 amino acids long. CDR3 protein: CASFRERSTDTQYF. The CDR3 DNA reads TGTGCCAGCTTCCGCGAACGGAGCACAGATACGCAGTATTTT.

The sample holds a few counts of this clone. The CDR3, as DNA: TGCGCCAGCAGCCAAGATTATAGCGGGAACTCCTACGAGCAGTACTTC. Its protein product is CASSQDYSGNSYEQYF. The genes are TRBV4-3 and TRBJ2-7; TRBD2 agrees at 8 bases. Germline V gene lookup returns CDR1 LGHNA and CDR2 YSLEER. This CDR3 comprises 16 residues. J was trimmed by 0 bases and V by 0 bases; bases with no gene match: 4.

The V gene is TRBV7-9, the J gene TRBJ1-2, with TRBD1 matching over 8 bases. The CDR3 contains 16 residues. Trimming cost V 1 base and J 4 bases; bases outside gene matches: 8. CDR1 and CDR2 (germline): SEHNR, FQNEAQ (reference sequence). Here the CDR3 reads CASSLDGQGIFYGYTF. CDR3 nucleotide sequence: TGTGCCAGCAGCTTAGATGGACAGGGTATTTTCTATGGCTACACCTTC.

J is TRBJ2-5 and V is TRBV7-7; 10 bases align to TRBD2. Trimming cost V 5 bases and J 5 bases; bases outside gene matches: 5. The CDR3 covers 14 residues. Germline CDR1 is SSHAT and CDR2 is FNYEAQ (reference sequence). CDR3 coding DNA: TGTGCCAGCAGCCTCCAGCGGGGGGGGGAGACCCAGTACTTC. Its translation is CASSLQRGGETQYF.

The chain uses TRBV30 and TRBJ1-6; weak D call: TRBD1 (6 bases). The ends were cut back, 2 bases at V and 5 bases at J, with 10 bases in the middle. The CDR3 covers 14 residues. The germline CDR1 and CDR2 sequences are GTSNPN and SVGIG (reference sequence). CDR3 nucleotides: TGTGCCTGGAGTATCGGACAGAATAATTCACCCCTCCACTTT. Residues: CAWSIGQNNSPLHF.

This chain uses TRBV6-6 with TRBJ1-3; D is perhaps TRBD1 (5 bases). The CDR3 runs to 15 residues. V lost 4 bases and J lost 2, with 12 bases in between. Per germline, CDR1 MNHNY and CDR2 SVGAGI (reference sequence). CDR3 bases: TGTGCCAGCAGTTCCACGGACACACCTGGAAACACCATATATTTT. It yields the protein CASSSTDTPGNTIYF.

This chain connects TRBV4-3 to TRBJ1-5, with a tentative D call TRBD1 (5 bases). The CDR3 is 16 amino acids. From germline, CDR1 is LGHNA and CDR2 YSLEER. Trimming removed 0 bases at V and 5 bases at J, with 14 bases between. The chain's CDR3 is CASSQELGGSYQPQHF. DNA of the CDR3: TGCGCCAGCAGCCAAGAATTGGGGGGGAGCTATCAGCCCCAGCATTTT.

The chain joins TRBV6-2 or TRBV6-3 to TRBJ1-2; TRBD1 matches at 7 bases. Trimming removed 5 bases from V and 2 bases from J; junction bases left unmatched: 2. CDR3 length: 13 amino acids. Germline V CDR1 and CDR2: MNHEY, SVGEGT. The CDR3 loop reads CASSRDSNYGYTF. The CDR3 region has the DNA TGTGCCAGCAGTCGGGACAGCAACTATGGCTACACCTTC.

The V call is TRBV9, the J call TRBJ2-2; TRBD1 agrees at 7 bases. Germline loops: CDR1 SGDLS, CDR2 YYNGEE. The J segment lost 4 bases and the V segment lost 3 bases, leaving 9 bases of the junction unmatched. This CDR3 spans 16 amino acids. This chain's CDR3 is CASSGPQAGGTGELFF. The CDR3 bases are TGTGCCAGCAGCGGACCACAGGCAGGGGGCACCGGGGAGCTGTTTTTT.

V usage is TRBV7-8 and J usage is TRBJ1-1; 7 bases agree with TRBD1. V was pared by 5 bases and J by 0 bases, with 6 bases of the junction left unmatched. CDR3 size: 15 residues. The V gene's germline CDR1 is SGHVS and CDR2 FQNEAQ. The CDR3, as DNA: TGTGCCAGCAGCGTTGAGGGACAGATGAACACTGAAGCTTTCTTT. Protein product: CASSVEGQMNTEAFF.

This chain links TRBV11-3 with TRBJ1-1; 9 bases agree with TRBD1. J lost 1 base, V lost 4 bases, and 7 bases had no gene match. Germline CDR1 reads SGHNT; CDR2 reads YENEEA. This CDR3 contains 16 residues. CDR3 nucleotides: TGTGCCAGCAGCTCAGGACAGGGGACGTCGAACACTGAAGCTTTCTTT. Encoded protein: CASSSGQGTSNTEAFF.

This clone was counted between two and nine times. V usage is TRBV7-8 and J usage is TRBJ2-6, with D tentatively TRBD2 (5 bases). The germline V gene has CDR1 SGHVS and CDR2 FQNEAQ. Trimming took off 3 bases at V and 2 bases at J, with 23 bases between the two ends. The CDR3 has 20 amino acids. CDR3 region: CASSFHRGLLGVAGANVLTF. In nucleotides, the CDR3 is TGTGCCAGCAGCTTTCACCGAGGGCTACTCGGAGTTGCTGGGGCCAACGTCCTGACTTTC.

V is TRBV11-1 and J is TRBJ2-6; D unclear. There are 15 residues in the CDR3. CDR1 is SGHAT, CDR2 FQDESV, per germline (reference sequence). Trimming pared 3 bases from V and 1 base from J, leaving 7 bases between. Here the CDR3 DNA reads TGTGCCAGCAGCTTGACTGCTTCTGGGGCCAACGTCCTGACTTTC. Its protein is CASSLTASGANVLTF. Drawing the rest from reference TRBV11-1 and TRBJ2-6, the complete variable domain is EAEVAQSPRYKITEKSQAVAFWCDPISGHATLYWYRQILGQGPELLVQFQDESVVDDSQLPKDRFSAERLKGVDSTLKIQPAELGDSAMYLCASSLTASGANVLTFGAGSRLTVL.

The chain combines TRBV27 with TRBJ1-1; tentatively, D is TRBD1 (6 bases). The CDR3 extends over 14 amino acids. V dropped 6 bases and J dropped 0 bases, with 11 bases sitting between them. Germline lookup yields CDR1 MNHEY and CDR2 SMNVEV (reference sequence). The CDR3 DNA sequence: TGTGCCAGCAGATTGGGACACTTGAACACTGAAGCTTTCTTT. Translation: CASRLGHLNTEAFF.

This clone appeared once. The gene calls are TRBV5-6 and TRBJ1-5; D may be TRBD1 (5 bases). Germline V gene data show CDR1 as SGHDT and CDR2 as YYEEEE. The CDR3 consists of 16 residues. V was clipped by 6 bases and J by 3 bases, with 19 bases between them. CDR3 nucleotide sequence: TGTGCCAGCACCACCCTCGGGGGGGAACTCAATCAGCCCCAGCATTTT. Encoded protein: CASTTLGGELNQPQHF.

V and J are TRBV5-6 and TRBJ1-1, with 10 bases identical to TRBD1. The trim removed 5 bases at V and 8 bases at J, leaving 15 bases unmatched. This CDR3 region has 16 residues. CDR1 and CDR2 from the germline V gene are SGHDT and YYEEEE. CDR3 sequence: CASSSIAGQGPIEAFF. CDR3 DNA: TGTGCCAGCAGTTCTATTGCGGGACAGGGGCCCATAGAAGCTTTCTTT.

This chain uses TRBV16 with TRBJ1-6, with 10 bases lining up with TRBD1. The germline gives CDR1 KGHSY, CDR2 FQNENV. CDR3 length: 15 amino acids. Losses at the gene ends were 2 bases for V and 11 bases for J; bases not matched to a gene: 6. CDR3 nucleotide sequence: TGTGCCAGCAGCCAAAGACAGGGGGCCGTAACACCCCTCCACTTT. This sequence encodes CASSQRQGAVTPLHF. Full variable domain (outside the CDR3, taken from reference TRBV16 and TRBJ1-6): GEEVAQTPKHLVRGEGQKAKLYCAPIKGHSYVFWYQQVLKNEFKFLISFQNENVFDETGMPKERFSAKCLPNSPCSLEIQATKLEDSAVYFCASSQRQGAVTPLHFGNGTRLTVT.

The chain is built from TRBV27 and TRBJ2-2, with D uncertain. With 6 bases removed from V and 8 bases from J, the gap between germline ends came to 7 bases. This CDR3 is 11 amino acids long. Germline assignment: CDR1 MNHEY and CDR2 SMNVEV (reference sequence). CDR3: CASSRYGELFF. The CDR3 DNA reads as TGTGCCAGCAGCCGCTATGGGGAGCTGTTTTTT.

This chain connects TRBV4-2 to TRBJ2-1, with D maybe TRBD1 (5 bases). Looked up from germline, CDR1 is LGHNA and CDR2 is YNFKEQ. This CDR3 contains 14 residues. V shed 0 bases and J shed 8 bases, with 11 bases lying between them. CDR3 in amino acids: CASSQDAGRDEQFF. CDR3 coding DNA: TGTGCCAGCAGCCAAGATGCAGGCAGGGATGAGCAGTTCTTC.

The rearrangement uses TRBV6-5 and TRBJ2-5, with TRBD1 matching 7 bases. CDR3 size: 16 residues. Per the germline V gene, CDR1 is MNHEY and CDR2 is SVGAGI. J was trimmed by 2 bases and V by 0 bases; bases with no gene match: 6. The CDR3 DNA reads TGTGCCAGCAGTTACTCGGAAACGACAGGGCAAGAGACCCAGTACTTC. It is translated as CASSYSETTGQETQYF.

The CDR3 DNA reads TGTGCCTCGGGATGGAGAACCTACGAGCAGTACTTC. Its translation is CASGWRTYEQYF. This chain connects TRBV12-3 or TRBV12-4 to TRBJ2-7; possible D gene TRBD2, 5 bases. There are 12 residues in the CDR3. The ends were cut back, 11 bases at V and 2 bases at J, with 13 bases in the middle.

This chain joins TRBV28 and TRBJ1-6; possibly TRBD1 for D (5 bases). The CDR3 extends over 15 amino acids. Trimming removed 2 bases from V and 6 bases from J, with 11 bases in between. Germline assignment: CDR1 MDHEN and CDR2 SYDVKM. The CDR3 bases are TGTGCCAGCAGTTTAGGTGGGGACTTTAATTCACCCCTCCACTTT. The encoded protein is CASSLGGDFNSPLHF.

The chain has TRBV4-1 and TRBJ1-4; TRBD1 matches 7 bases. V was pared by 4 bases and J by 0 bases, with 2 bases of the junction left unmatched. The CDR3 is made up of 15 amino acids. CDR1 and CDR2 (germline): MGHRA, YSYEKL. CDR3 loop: CASSRTGATNEKLFF. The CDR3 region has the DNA TGCGCCAGCAGCCGGACAGGCGCAACTAATGAAAAACTGTTTTTT.

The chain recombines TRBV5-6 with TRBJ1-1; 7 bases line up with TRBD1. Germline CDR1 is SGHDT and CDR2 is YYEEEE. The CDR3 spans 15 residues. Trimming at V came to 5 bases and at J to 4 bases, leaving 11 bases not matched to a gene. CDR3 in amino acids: CASSLRSTGTTEAFF. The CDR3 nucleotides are TGTGCCAGCAGTCTCCGCTCGACAGGGACCACTGAAGCTTTCTTT. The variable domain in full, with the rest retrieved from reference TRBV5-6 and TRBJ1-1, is DAGVTQSPTHLIKTRGQQVTLRCSPKSGHDTVSWYQQALGQGPQFIFQYYEEEERQRGNFPDRFSGHQFPNYSSELNVNALLLGDSALYLCASSLRSTGTTEAFFGQGTRLTVV.

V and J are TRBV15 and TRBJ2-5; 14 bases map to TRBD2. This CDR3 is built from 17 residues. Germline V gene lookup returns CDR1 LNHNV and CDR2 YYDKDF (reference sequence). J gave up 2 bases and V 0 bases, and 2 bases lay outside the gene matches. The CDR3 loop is CATSRDRLAGGQETQYF. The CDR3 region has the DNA TGTGCCACCAGCAGAGATCGACTAGCGGGGGGGCAAGAGACCCAGTACTTC.

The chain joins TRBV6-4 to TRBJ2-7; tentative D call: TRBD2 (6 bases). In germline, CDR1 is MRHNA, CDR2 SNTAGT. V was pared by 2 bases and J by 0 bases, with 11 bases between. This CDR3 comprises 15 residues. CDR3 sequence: CASSDEAGSSYEQYF. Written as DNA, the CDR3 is TGTGCCAGCAGTGACGAGGCGGGAAGCTCCTACGAGCAGTACTTC.